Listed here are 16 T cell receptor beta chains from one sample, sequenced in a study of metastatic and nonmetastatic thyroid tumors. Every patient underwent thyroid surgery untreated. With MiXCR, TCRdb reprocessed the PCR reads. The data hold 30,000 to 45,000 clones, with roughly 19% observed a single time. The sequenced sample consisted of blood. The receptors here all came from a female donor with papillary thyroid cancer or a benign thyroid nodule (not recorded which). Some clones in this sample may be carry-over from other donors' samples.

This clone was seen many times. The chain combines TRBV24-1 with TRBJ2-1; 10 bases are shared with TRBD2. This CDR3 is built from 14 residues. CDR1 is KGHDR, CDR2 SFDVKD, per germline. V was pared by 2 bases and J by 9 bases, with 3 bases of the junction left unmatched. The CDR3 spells CATSDSSSGGEQFF. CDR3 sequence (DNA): TGTGCCACCAGTGATTCTTCTAGCGGGGGTGAGCAGTTCTTC.

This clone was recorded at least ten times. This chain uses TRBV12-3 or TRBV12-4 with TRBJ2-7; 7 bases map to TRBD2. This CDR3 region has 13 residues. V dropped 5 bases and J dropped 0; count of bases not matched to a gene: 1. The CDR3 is CASSRTSSYEQYF. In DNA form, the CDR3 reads TGTGCCAGCAGTCGGACTAGCTCCTACGAGCAGTACTTC.

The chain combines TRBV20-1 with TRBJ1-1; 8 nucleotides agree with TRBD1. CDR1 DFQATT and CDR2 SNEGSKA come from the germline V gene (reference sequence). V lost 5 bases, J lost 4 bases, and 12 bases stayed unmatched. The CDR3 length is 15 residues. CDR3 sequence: CSAGGTGSGSTEAFF. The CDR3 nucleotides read TGCAGTGCTGGAGGGACAGGATCAGGGTCCACTGAAGCTTTCTTT.

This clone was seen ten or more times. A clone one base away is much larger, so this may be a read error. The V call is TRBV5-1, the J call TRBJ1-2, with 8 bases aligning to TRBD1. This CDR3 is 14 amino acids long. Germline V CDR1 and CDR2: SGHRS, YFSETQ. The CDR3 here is CASSLGQVHYGHTF. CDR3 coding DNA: TGCGCCAGCAGCCTGGGACAGGTCCACTATGGCCACACCTTC.

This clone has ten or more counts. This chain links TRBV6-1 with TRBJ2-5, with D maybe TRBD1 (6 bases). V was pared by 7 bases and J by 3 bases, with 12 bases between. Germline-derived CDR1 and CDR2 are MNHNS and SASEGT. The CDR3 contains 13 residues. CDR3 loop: CASTRTAKETQYF. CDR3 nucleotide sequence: TGTGCCAGCACCCGGACAGCTAAAGAGACCCAGTACTTC.

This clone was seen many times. For the CDR3, the DNA is TGTGCCAGCAGCTTAGCTGGGGATCGGAACACCATATATTTT. Encoded protein: CASSLAGDRNTIYF. The genes are TRBV7-8 and TRBJ1-3, with D uncertain. The V and J ends lost 0 bases and 7 bases respectively, with 10 bases between them. This CDR3 has 14 residues. Germline V gives CDR1 SGHVS, CDR2 FQNEAQ. Full variable domain (outside the CDR3, taken from reference TRBV7-8 and TRBJ1-3): GAGVSQSPRYKVAKRGQDVALRCDPISGHVSLFWYQQALGQGPEFLTYFQNEAQLDKSGLPSDRFFAERPEGSVSTLKIQRTQQEDSAVYLCASSLAGDRNTIYFGEGSWLTVV.

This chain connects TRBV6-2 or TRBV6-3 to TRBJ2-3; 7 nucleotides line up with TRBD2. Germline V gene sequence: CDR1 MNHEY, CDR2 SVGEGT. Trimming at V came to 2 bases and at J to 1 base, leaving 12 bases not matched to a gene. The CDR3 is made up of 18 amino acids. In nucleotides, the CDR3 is TGTGCCAGCAGTTACCCTAGAATAGAGGGAGGGGGCACAGATACGCAGTATTTT. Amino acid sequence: CASSYPRIEGGGTDTQYF.

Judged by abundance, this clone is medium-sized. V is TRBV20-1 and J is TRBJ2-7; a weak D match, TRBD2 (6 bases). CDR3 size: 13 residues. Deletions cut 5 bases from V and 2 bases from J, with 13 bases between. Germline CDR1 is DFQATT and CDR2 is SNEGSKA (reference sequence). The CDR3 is CSALNREPYEQYF. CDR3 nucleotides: TGCAGTGCTTTAAACCGGGAGCCCTACGAGCAGTACTTC.

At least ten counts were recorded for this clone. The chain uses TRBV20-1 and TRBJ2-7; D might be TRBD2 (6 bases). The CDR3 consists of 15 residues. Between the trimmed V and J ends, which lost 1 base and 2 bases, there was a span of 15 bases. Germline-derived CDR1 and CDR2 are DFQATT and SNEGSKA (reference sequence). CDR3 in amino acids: CSARAPEGQAYEQYF. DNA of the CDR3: TGCAGTGCTAGAGCTCCGGAGGGCCAGGCCTACGAGCAGTACTTC.

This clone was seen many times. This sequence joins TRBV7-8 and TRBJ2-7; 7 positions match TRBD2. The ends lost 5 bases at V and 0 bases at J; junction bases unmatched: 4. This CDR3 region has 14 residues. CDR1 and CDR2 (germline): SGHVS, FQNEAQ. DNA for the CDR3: TGTGCCAGCAGCCCTGGACTAGTCTCCTACGAGCAGTACTTC. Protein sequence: CASSPGLVSYEQYF.

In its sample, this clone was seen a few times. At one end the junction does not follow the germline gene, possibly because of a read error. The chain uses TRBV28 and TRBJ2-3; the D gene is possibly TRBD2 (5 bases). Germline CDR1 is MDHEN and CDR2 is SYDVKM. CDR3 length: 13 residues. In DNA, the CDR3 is TGTCCCAGCAGTTTACCTACTAGTGATACGCAGTATTTT. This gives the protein CPSSLPTSDTQYF.

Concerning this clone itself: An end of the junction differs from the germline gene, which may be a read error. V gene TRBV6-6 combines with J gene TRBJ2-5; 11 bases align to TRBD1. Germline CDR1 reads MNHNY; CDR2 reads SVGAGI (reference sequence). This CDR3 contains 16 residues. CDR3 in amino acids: CAISYFGTGGEETQYF. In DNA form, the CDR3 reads TGTGCCATCAGTTACTTCGGGACAGGGGGTGAAGAGACCCAGTACTTC.

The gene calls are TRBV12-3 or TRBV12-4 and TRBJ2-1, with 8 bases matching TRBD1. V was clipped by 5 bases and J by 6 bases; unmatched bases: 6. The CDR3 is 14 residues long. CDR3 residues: CASSRGQESNEQFF. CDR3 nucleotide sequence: TGTGCCAGCAGTCGGGGACAGGAAAGCAATGAGCAGTTCTTC.

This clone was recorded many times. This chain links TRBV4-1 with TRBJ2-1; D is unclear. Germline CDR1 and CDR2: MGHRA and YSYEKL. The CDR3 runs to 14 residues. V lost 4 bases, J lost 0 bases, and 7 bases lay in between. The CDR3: CASSLRSSYNEQFF. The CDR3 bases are TGCGCCAGCAGCCTAAGGAGCTCCTACAATGAGCAGTTCTTC.

The CDR3 protein is CASIPPSAEGETQYF. CDR3 coding DNA: TGTGCCAGCATCCCCCCCTCGGCAGAAGGAGAGACCCAGTACTTC. The chain carries TRBV6-1 and TRBJ2-5; no clear D gene. The CDR3 runs 15 residues. V lost 7 bases, J lost 4 bases, and 19 bases lay in between. CDR1 and CDR2 from the germline V gene are MNHNS and SASEGT.

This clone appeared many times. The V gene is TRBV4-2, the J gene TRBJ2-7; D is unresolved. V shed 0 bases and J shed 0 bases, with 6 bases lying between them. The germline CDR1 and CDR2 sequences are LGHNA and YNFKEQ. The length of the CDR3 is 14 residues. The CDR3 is CASSQDRLSYEQYF. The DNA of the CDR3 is TGTGCCAGCAGCCAAGACAGACTCTCCTACGAGCAGTACTTC.